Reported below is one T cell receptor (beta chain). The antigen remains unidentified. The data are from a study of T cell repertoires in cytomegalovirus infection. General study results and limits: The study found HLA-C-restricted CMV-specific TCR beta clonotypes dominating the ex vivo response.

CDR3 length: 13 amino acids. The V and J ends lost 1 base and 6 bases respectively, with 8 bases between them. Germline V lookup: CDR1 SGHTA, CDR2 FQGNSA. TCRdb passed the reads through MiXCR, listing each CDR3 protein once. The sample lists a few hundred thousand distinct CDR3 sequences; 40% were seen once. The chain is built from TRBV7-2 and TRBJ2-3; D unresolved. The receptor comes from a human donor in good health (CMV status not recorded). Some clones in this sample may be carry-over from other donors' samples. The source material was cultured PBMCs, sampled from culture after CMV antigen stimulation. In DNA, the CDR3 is TGTGCCAGCAGCTTAGGGCGGTTTGATACGCAGTATTTT. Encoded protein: CASSLGRFDTQYF.